This T cell receptor (beta chain) is from a study of blood T cell repertoires in COVID-19. Study-level information: Specimens from acute and convalescent COVID-19 originated in the United States, Italy and Spain. In each case, the material was cDNA or gDNA derived from T cells, B-cell-depleted T cells, or PBMCs.

Per the germline V gene, CDR1 is SQVTM and CDR2 is ANQGSEA. CDR3 size: 13 residues. With 5 bases clipped from V and 4 bases from J, the junction kept 5 bases outside the gene matches. As processed by the authors: For nucleated cells, counts were estimated from reference gene primer amplification. This table comes from immunoSEQ multiplex PCR, and its TCRdb copy is limited to in-frame clones, with some not included. V and J calls and clone size are copied from that table; D and trimming were computed from the DNA. In the table there are fewer than 250,000 clones, roughly 90% of which are singletons. The sample comprised peripheral blood. The rearrangement joins TRBV29-1 to TRBJ1-3, with 7 bases aligning to TRBD1. This clonotype was obtained from a woman in her sixties with acute or convalescent COVID-19. In nucleotides, the CDR3 is TGCAGCGTTAAGACAGGGCCAGGAAACACCATATATTTT. Residues: CSVKTGPGNTIYF.